This T cell receptor (beta chain) appears in the sequencing data of a study of cytomegalovirus exposure and HLA in healthy donors. The study, taken as a whole, reports: A previous analysis found most TCR beta V segments productive roughly 90% or roughly 30% of the time. Rates of TCR association differed by HLA locus in a later analysis, with DRB1 highest and HLA-C lowest. Sequencing likely caused a cluster of highly shared sequence variants.

This PCR relied on a set of 60 Vbeta primers and 13 Jbeta primers. TCRdb's copy holds only in-frame clones and misses some; the assay was immunoSEQ multiplex PCR. This specimen shows some 76,000 clones; the ten leading clones hold roughly 2.6%. Deletions cut 3 bases from V and 1 base from J, with 10 bases between. Per germline, CDR1 SGHRS and CDR2 YFSETQ. This CDR3 has 14 amino acids. Points on this clone: The antigen is not known.

Material for sequencing was PBMCs. The genes are TRBV5-1 and TRBJ1-1; perhaps TRBD1 as D (6 bases). This sequence originates from a female donor in good health and CMV-seropositive. The DNA of the CDR3 is TGCGCCAGCAGCTCGAGGGGGTGGAACACTGAAGCTTTCTTT. Its protein is CASSSRGWNTEAFF.